The clone carrying this T cell receptor beta chain was seen only once. Different DNA sequences within this sample yield the same CDR3. The germline V gene has CDR1 LGHDT and CDR2 YNNKEL (reference sequence). CDR3 length equals 13 residues. V lost 2 bases and J lost 1, with 5 bases in between. This sample is part of a study of blood T cell repertoires in COVID-19. Repertoires were generated with immunoSEQ multiplex PCR, while TCRdb's copy carries only in-frame clones and drops some. Of about 290,000 clones detected, 89% appear once; the ten largest clones hold approximately 1.5%. The chain couples TRBV3-1 (or the pseudogene TRBV3-2) to TRBJ1-1; D gene unclear. Sequenced input: PBMCs or T cells enriched from blood (not recorded which). The sequence came from a woman aged 40-49 years who had recovered from COVID-19. In DNA form, the CDR3 reads TGTGCCAGCAGCCAAAGCGGGAACACTGAAGCTTTCTTT. Protein: CASSQSGNTEAFF.